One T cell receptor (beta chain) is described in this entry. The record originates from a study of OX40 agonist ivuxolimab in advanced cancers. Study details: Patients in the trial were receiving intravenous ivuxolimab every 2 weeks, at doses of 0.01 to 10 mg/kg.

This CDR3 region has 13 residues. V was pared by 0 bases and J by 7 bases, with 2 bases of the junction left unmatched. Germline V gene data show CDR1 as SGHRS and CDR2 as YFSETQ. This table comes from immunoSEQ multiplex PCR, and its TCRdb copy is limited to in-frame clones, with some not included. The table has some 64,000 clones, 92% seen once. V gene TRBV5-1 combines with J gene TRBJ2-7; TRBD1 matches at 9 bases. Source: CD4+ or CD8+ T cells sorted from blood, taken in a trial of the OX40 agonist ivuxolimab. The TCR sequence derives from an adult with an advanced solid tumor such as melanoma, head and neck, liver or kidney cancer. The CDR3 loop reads CASSLGTGEEQYF. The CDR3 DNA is TGCGCCAGCAGCTTGGGGACAGGGGAAGAGCAGTACTTC.